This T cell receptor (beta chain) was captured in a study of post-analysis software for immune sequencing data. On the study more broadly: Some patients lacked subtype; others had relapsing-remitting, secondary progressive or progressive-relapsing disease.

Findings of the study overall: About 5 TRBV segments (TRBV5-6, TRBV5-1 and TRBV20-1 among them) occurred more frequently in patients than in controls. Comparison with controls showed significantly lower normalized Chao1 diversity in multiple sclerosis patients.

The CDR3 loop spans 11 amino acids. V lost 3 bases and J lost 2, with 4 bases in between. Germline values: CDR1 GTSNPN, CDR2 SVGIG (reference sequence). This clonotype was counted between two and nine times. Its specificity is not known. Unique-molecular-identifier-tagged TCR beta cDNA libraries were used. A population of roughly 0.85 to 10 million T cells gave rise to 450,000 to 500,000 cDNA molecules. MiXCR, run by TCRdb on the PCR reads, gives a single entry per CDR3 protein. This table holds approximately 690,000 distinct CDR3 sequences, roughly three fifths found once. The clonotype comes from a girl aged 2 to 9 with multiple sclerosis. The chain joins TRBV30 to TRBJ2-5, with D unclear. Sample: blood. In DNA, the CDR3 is TGTGCCTGGAGCGCTCAAGAGACCCAGTACTTC. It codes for CAWSAQETQYF.